Reported below is one T cell receptor (beta chain). Target depth was 1 in 200,000 to 1 in 1 million T cells, about 10x per clonotype. The repertoire was sequenced with immunoSEQ multiplex PCR; TCRdb's copy has only in-frame clones and lacks some. The profile shows roughly 130,000 clones, under 95% of them singletons. This sample is drawn from a study of cytotoxic CD8 clonotypes in ibrutinib-treated CLL. The wider study: The sample average was approximately 260,000 productive templates and just under 95,000 productive rearrangements.

V was trimmed by 4 bases and J by 6 bases, leaving 13 bases between them. The CDR3 consists of 15 residues. Germline loops: CDR1 SNHLY, CDR2 FYNNEI. J is TRBJ1-6 and V is TRBV2, with D maybe TRBD1 (5 bases). This receptor was identified in a human donor with chronic lymphocytic leukemia. Sequences were derived from PBMCs, sampled after 12 months of ibrutinib treatment. The CDR3 protein is CASSVNRNSNSPLHF. The CDR3 nucleotides are TGTGCCAGCAGTGTTAACAGGAACAGTAATTCACCCCTCCACTTT.